This record concerns one T cell receptor beta chain sequence. Its antigen is still unknown. These data originate in a study of cytomegalovirus exposure and HLA in healthy donors. The germline gives CDR1 SGHRS, CDR2 YFSETQ. This CDR3 has 15 residues. J was trimmed by 1 base and V by 3 bases; bases with no gene match: 4. Study-level findings and limits: A later analysis, which compared TCR beta chains of equal frequency, found the HLA-associated ones more clonally expanded. In a later analysis, DRB1 alleles had the most associated TCRs; HLA-C alleles the fewest.

Use of 60 Vbeta and 13 Jbeta primers characterized the PCR. TCRdb's copy holds only in-frame clones and misses some; the assay was immunoSEQ multiplex PCR. The sample has some 200,000 clones, roughly 91% seen once; the top ten hold roughly 1%. Input material: PBMCs. This TCR came from a woman under 30 in good health and CMV-seronegative. J is TRBJ2-3 and V is TRBV5-1; 8 bases are a match to TRBD1. The CDR3 DNA reads TGCGCCAGCAGCTCAGGACAGGGCGGCACAGATACGCAGTATTTT. It codes for CASSSGQGGTDTQYF.